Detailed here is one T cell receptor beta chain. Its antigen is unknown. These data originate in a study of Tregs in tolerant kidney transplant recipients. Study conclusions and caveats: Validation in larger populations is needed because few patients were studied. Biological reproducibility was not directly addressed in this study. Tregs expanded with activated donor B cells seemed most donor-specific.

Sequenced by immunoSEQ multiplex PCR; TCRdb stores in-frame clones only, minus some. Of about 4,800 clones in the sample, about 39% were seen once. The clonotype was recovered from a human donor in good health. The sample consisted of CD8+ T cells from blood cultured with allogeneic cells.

Written as DNA, the CDR3 is TGCGCCAGCAGCCCCCGACTAGCGGAGAGACTCGAGCAGTACTTC. Translating it yields CASSPRLAERLEQYF. The V and J genes are TRBV4-3 and TRBJ2-7, with 9 bases that match TRBD2. The V segment lost 4 bases and the J segment 6 bases; nucleotides outside the gene matches: 10. CDR1 LGHNA and CDR2 YSLEER come from the germline V gene. This CDR3 comprises 15 residues.